The sequence of this TCR beta chain was determined in a study of shared clonotypes between healthy human individuals. This clone was seen once. Its antigen remains unidentified. Study outcomes and limitations: Sorted-subset sequencing, rarefaction showed, was incomplete despite large depth. Blood was the only sampled material, and tissue repertoires likely differ.

Under the authors' procedure: ImmunoSEQ junction-only sequences lacked quality scores, so their filtering differed. Clones were sequenced by immunoSEQ multiplex PCR, and TCRdb holds only the in-frame ones, with some missing. The V and J calls and clone size come from that table; D and trimming were worked out from the DNA. The repertoire holds about 1.5 million clones, with more than 95% as singletons. V lost 0 bases and J 0 bases, leaving 8 bases between the germline ends. CDR1 is LGHNA and CDR2 is YSLEER in the germline V gene. This CDR3 is built from 15 residues. The chain employs TRBV4-3 and TRBJ2-5; no clear D. Sequences were obtained from naive CD4+ T cells sorted from blood. Subset defined: CD45RA+ positively selected. This receptor was identified in a man aged 30-40 years in good health. The CDR3 sequence is CASSQDIRNQETQYF. The CDR3 nucleotides read TGCGCCAGCAGCCAAGATATACGAAACCAAGAGACCCAGTACTTC.